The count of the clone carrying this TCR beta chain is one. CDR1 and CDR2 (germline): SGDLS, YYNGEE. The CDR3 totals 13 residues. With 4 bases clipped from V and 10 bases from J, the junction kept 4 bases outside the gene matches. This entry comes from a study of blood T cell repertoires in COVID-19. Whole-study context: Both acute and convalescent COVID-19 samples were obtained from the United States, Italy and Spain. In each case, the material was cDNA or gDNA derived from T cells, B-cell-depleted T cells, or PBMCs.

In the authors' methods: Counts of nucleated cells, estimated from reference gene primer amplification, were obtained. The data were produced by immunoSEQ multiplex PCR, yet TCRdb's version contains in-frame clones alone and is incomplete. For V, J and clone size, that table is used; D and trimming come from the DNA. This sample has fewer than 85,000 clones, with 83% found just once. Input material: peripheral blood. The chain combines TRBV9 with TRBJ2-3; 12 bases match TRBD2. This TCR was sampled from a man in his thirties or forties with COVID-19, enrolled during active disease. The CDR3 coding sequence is TGTGCCAGCAGCCCTAGCGGGAGGGCGGCGCAGTATTTT. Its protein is CASSPSGRAAQYF.